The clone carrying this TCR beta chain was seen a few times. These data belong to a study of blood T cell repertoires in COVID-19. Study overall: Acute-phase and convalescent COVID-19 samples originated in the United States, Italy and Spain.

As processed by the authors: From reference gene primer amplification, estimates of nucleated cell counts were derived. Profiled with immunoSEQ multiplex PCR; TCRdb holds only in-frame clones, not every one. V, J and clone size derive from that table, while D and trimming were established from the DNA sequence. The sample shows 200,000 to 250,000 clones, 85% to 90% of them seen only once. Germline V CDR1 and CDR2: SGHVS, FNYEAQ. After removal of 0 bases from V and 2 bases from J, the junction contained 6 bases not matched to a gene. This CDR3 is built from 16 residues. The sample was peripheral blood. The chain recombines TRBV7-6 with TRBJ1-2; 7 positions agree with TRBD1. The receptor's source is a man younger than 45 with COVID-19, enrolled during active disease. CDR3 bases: TGTGCCAGCAGCTTAGCTCCGACAGGGATCAACTATGGCTACACCTTC. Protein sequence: CASSLAPTGINYGYTF.